This TCR beta chain came from a study of CD8+ T cells in alopecia areata. Looking at the study overall: Grafts of skin from C3H/HeJ donors aged roughly 6-13 months with spontaneous alopecia went to female C3H/HeJ mice aged 7-10 weeks.

Study results and caveats: Mice gave a clearer picture of TCR sharing than patients did, possibly for HLA-related reasons.

After isolation, RNA underwent reverse transcription to generate cDNA as the sequencing template. Sequencing used immunoSEQ multiplex PCR; TCRdb keeps in-frame clones, though not all of them. The record shows around 100,000 clones for this sample, with no singletons present. Germline CDR1 reads NNHDY; CDR2 reads SYVADS. CDR3 length: 16 residues. Trimming removed 3 bases from V and 0 bases from J; junction bases left unmatched: 5. Note on this clone: The antigen remains undetermined. Gene names and germline match the mouse. Coverage ceases 4 residues before the CDR3 finishes, and the germline J gene fills in the end.

Sequenced sample: lesional skin. This TCR came from a C3H/HeJ mouse with alopecia areata. MHC haplotype of the strain: H2-k. This chain links TRBV13-3 with TRBJ2-3; TRBD2 agrees at 9 bases. CDR3 DNA (partial): TGTGCCAGCAGTGCCGGGACTGGGCTCAGTGCAGAA. Amino acids: CASSAGTGLSAE. Given in full, the CDR3 is CASSAGTGLSAETLYF.